Listed below are T cell receptor beta chains from one sample, sequenced in a study of blood T cells in healthy people across ages. One entry per CDR3 protein results from TCRdb running MiXCR on the 5' RACE reads. This sample carries hundreds of thousands of distinct CDR3 sequences, under 30% of them seen once, and the ten largest clones take approximately 14%. Sequences were obtained from blood. These TCRs come from a woman older than 75 in good health. Each CDR3 is given with its conserved first and last residue. Clone size appears in some rows only: once, few, many, or a class for an expanded clone.

V gene	CDR3 length	J gene	clone size	CDR3 protein
TRBV7-2	16	TRBJ1-5	many	CASSLVFTGGNQPQHF
TRBV5-1	14	TRBJ2-7	many	CASSLGLRSYEQYF
TRBV7-2	15	TRBJ1-4	many	CASSLRRSTNEKLFF
TRBV20-1	14	TRBJ1-2	many	CSARGGGRDYGYTF
TRBV20-1	16	TRBJ1-6	few	CSARDLQGEMISPLHF
TRBV12-3/TRBV12-4	14	TRBJ1-2	many	CASSLGGPTYGYTF
TRBV5-1	11	TRBJ1-2	NA	CASRGTDGYTF
TRBV7-9	14	TRBJ2-3	many	CASSTGLAADTQYF
TRBV20-1	14	TRBJ2-3	NA	CSGIGQGVRDTQYF
TRBV12-3/TRBV12-4	13	TRBJ2-7	many	CASSLGTPREQYF
TRBV24-1	17	TRBJ2-1	few	CATSDPSRDRSYNEQFF
TRBV20-1	13	TRBJ2-4	many	CSALTKHKNIQYF
TRBV4-2	15	TRBJ2-5	many	CASSQATGEEETQYF
TRBV7-6	14	TRBJ2-4	NA	CAGSLDGYLLEQYF